The 2 T cell receptor beta chains listed next were all sequenced from one sample in a study of long-term antiretroviral therapy in people with HIV. Running of the v3.0 immunoSEQ assay took place at survey level. Libraries were prepared by immunoSEQ multiplex PCR; TCRdb keeps only in-frame clonotypes and omits some of them. In the table there are 45,000 or so clones, 90% to 95% of which are singletons. The sample was unsorted PBMCs, taken 3.7 years after starting antiretroviral therapy. These TCRs come from a woman in her forties or fifties with HIV.

The chain has TRBV7-9 and TRBJ1-1; a possible D gene is TRBD1 (5 bases). Trimming took 2 bases from V and 6 from J, leaving 13 bases between them. From germline, CDR1 is SEHNR and CDR2 FQNEAQ (reference sequence). The CDR3 totals 14 residues. CDR3 in DNA: TGTGCCAGCAGCTTACAGGGCGGGGGATCTGAAGCTTTCTTT. As protein: CASSLQGGGSEAFF. Variable domain in full (rest from reference TRBV7-9 and TRBJ1-1): DTGVSQNPRHKITKRGQNVTFRCDPISEHNRLYWYRQTLGQGPEFLTYFQNEAQLEKSRLLSDRFSAERPKGSFSTLEIQRTEQGDSAMYLCASSLQGGGSEAFFGQGTRLTVV.

This chain joins TRBV6-5 and TRBJ1-2; the D gene is possibly TRBD1 (5 bases). The CDR3 consists of 15 residues. V lost 0 bases and J lost 1, with 9 bases in between. Looked up from germline, CDR1 is MNHEY and CDR2 is SVGAGI. CDR3 sequence (DNA): TGTGCCAGCAGTTACTCGAGTCAGGGTAACTATGGCTACACCTTC. This sequence encodes CASSYSSQGNYGYTF.